Below, 5 T cell receptor beta chains from the same sample are listed, as sequenced in a study of beta chain features in type 1 diabetes. Study-wide results and caveats: Moderately but significantly shorter TCRB CDR3s were found in Type 1 diabetes patients in all four CD4+ subsets.

Since all of the isolated RNA was reverse transcribed, expressed TCRB transcripts were what got sequenced. The table came from immunoSEQ multiplex PCR; TCRdb's copy has only in-frame clones and leaves some out. The sample has around 140,000 clones; about 13% are singletons. Antigens of these TCRs are unknown. Material: central memory CD4+ T cells from blood. The origin of the receptors is a man between 18 and 29 years old with type 1 diabetes.

This clone was counted between two and nine times. The gene calls are TRBV27 and TRBJ2-3; D remains unclear. The CDR3 loop spans 13 amino acids. Trimming took 3 bases from V and 0 from J, leaving 4 bases between them. Germline V gene lookup returns CDR1 MNHEY and CDR2 SMNVEV (reference sequence). The CDR3 sequence: CASSFWSTDTQYF. The DNA for the CDR3 is TGTGCCAGCAGTTTCTGGAGCACAGATACGCAGTATTTT.

This clone came up many times. This chain connects TRBV4-1 to TRBJ2-1; D perhaps matches TRBD2 (6 bases). Germline V gene data show CDR1 as MGHRA and CDR2 as YSYEKL. The V gene lost 10 bases and the J gene lost 0 bases, with 13 bases spanning the gap. This CDR3 region has 14 residues. The CDR3 protein is CATLSGSSYNEQFF. Written as DNA, the CDR3 is TGCGCCACCCTTAGCGGTAGCTCCTACAATGAGCAGTTCTTC.

The chain recombines TRBV7-2 with TRBJ2-2; 10 bases are a match to TRBD2. This CDR3 region has 17 residues. Looked up from germline, CDR1 is SGHTA and CDR2 is FQGNSA. The V gene end was trimmed by 1 base and the J gene end by 5 bases; junction bases not matched to a gene: 7. This CDR3 is CASSLVGTSVKTGELFF. CDR3 sequence (DNA): TGTGCCAGCAGCTTAGTGGGGACTAGCGTCAAAACCGGGGAGCTGTTTTTT.

The sample holds a few counts of this clone. This chain connects TRBV28 to TRBJ2-1; no reliable D call. Germline V gene lookup returns CDR1 MDHEN and CDR2 SYDVKM. The CDR3 loop spans 14 amino acids. The V and J ends lost 1 base and 4 bases respectively, with 8 bases between them. CDR3 in DNA: TGTGCCAGCAGTTTATCGCACAAGTACAATGAGCAGTTCTTC. It codes for CASSLSHKYNEQFF.

This clone was detected only a few times. This chain links TRBV9 with TRBJ2-7; TRBD1 matches 10 bases. The CDR3 is 15 amino acids. Germline V CDR1 and CDR2: SGDLS, YYNGEE. The ends lost 3 bases at V and 2 bases at J; junction bases unmatched: 5. The CDR3 spells CASSAGQGTPYEQYF. The DNA for the CDR3 is TGTGCCAGCAGCGCGGGACAGGGGACCCCCTACGAGCAGTACTTC.